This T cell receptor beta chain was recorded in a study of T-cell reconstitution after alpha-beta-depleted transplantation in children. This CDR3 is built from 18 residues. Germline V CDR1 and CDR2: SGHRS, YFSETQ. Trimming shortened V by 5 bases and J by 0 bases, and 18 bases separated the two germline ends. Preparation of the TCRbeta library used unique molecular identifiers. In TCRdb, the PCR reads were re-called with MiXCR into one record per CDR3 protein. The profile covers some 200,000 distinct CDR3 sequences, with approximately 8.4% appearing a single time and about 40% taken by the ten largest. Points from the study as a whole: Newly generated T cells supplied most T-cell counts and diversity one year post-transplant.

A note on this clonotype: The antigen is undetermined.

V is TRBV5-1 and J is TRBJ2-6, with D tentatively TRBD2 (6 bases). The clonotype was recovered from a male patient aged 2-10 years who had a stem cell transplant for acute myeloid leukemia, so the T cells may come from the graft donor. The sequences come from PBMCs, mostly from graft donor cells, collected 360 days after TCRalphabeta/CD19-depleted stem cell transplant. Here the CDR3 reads CASSTIRERVSGANVLTF. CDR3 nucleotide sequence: TGCGCCAGCAGTACAATTCGGGAGCGGGTCTCTGGGGCCAACGTCCTGACTTTC.